This T cell receptor beta chain was documented in a study of PD-L1 blockade in urothelial cancer. V was clipped by 3 bases and J by 2 bases; unmatched bases: 9. The germline V gene encodes CDR1 SGHVS and CDR2 FQNEAQ. This CDR3 contains 16 residues. This clone was found a few times. As for time point: pretreatment peripheral blood. Profiled with immunoSEQ multiplex PCR; TCRdb holds only in-frame clones, not every one. The table has tens of thousands of clones, roughly 86% seen once; the top ten hold 15%. Sequences were derived from PBMCs, sampled around atezolizumab (anti-PD-L1) treatment. V usage is TRBV7-8 and J usage is TRBJ2-5; the match to TRBD1 covers 7 bases. The TCR sequence derives from a man aged 60 to 69 with urothelial cancer. The CDR3 spells CASSLKRGTEQETQYF. CDR3 nucleotides: TGTGCCAGCAGCTTGAAACGAGGGACAGAACAAGAGACCCAGTACTTC.